This TCR beta chain was sequenced in a study of blood T cell repertoires in COVID-19. In the study overall: The United States, Italy and Spain were the sources of the acute and convalescent COVID-19 samples.

The protocol was immunoSEQ multiplex PCR, while the TCRdb copy is restricted to in-frame clones and leaves out a portion. The data show about 80,000 clones, around four fifths seen once. This clone was seen more than once but under ten times. V lost 4 bases, J lost 3 bases, and 3 bases stayed unmatched. The CDR3 runs to 13 residues. Germline V gives CDR1 SGHAT, CDR2 FQNNGV. The sample consisted of peripheral blood. The chain links TRBV11-2 to TRBJ2-7; 7 bases align to TRBD1. The receptor's source is a human donor in a cohort sampled during active COVID-19. CDR3 amino acids: CASSSWTGYEQYF. CDR3 coding DNA: TGTGCCAGCAGCTCCTGGACAGGCTACGAGCAGTACTTC.